This entry lists 21 T cell receptor beta chains sequenced from one sample in a study of blood T cell repertoires in COVID-19 (dated by TCRdb to 2020 to 2021). The library relied on the immunoSEQ multiplex PCR assay. Not all clones reach the TCRdb copy of this immuneACCESS table, which keeps in-frame sequences only. Checked studies attribute under half of the gap to unresolved V genes and leave the rest unexplained. Here the sample has about 95,000 clones; roughly nine tenths occur a single time. Roughly 5% of the sample goes to the ten largest clones. Sequenced input: peripheral blood. Source of these receptors: a man aged 60 to 75 with COVID-19, enrolled during active disease.

This chain links TRBV30 with TRBJ1-5; D is undetermined. The V end was cut by 1 base, the J end by 7 bases, with 14 bases between. The CDR3 consists of 14 residues. Germline V CDR1 and CDR2: GTSNPN, SVGIG (reference sequence). The CDR3 spells CAWSAVGELQPQHF. The CDR3 coding sequence is TGTGCCTGGAGTGCGGTCGGGGAACTCCAGCCCCAGCATTTT.

This rearrangement joins TRBV10-3 to TRBJ1-2; the D is unclear. V lost 1 base, J lost 9 bases, and 15 bases lay in between. The germline gives CDR1 ENHRY, CDR2 SYGVKD. This CDR3 contains 14 residues. CDR3 region: CAISEFEGIGSYTF. The CDR3 nucleotides are TGTGCCATCAGTGAGTTCGAGGGCATTGGGAGCTACACCTTC.

The chain is built from TRBV12-3 or TRBV12-4 and TRBJ2-1, with D possibly being TRBD2 (6 bases). Trimming cost V 4 bases and J 10 bases, with 14 bases left between them. This CDR3 has 13 amino acids. The CDR3 loop reads CASSSGLAGEQFF. In DNA, the CDR3 is TGTGCCAGCAGTTCGGGGCTTGCGGGAGAGCAGTTCTTC.

The V and J genes are TRBV28 and TRBJ1-6; 7 bases are a match to TRBD1. With V trimmed by 10 bases and J by 7 bases, 10 bases remained unmatched. The CDR3 length is 14 residues. The germline V gene encodes CDR1 MDHEN and CDR2 SYDVKM. CDR3 in amino acids: CATYDRALNSPLHF. Written as DNA, the CDR3 is TGTGCCACTTACGACAGGGCGTTGAATTCACCCCTCCACTTT.

The V gene is TRBV7-5, the J gene TRBJ1-1; TRBD1 was called by the table and not checked on the DNA. TRBV7-5 is deemed a pseudogene. The CDR3 consists of 17 residues. The CDR3 is CARSSNTRNRSGGEAFF. For the CDR3, the DNA is TGTGCCAGAAGCTCCAACACCAGAAACAGGTCAGGGGGTGAAGCTTTCTTT.

The gene calls are TRBV6-2 or TRBV6-3 and TRBJ2-1, with D tentatively TRBD2 (6 bases). The V gene lost 6 bases and the J gene lost 3 bases, with 6 bases spanning the gap. This CDR3 spans 12 amino acids. Germline CDR1 and CDR2: MNHEY and SVGEGT. Here the CDR3 reads CASSGSYNEQFF. DNA for the CDR3: TGTGCCAGCAGCGGGAGCTACAATGAGCAGTTCTTC.

The chain recombines TRBV29-1 with TRBJ1-1; maybe TRBD1 (6 bases). V shed 5 bases and J shed 4 bases, with 8 bases lying between them. CDR1 SQVTM and CDR2 ANQGSEA come from the germline V gene. This CDR3 comprises 11 residues. The CDR3 region is CSVNRATEAFF. In nucleotides, the CDR3 is TGCAGCGTTAACAGGGCCACTGAAGCTTTCTTT.

This chain uses TRBV2 with TRBJ2-6, with TRBD2 as a possible D gene (6 bases). The V and J ends lost 3 bases and 0 bases respectively, with 6 bases between them. The CDR3 extends over 15 amino acids. The V gene's germline CDR1 is SNHLY and CDR2 FYNNEI. CDR3 sequence: CASSEEGSGANVLTF. CDR3 sequence (DNA): TGTGCCAGCAGTGAGGAGGGCTCTGGGGCCAACGTCCTGACTTTC.

The chain is built from TRBV6-5 and TRBJ2-7; TRBD1 matches at 7 bases. Germline trimming cut 5 bases from V and 3 bases from J; bases unmatched to any gene: 7. CDR3 length equals 14 residues. Germline CDR1 and CDR2: MNHEY and SVGAGI. CDR3 DNA: TGTGCCAGCAGTAGGCCGGGACAGAACTACGAGCAGTACTTC. This codes for CASSRPGQNYEQYF.

CDR3 amino acids: CATRLGFETNVLTF. The CDR3 DNA reads TGTGCCACCCGACTAGGGTTTGAGACCAACGTCCTGACTTTC. V usage is TRBV19 and J usage is TRBJ2-6; the D gene is possibly TRBD2 (6 bases). CDR3 length equals 14 residues. CDR1 LNHDA and CDR2 SQIVND come from the germline V gene (reference sequence). The V gene lost 10 bases and the J gene lost 8 bases, with 18 bases spanning the gap.

The CDR3 sequence: CASSQGTGVGEKLFF. In nucleotides, the CDR3 is TGCGCCAGCAGCCAAGGGACAGGGGTCGGTGAAAAACTGTTTTTT. The genes are TRBV4-1 and TRBJ1-4; 9 nucleotides align to TRBD1. CDR3 length: 15 residues. Germline CDR1 reads MGHRA; CDR2 reads YSYEKL. The V and J ends lost 1 base and 7 bases, in that order; junction bases with no gene match: 4.

The CDR3 nucleotides read TGTGCCAGCAGTCTGGGGACTAGCGGAGATTATGAGCAGTTCTTC. Protein: CASSLGTSGDYEQFF. The chain combines TRBV2 with TRBJ2-1; 11 bases line up with TRBD2. The V and J ends lost 5 bases and 8 bases, in that order; junction bases with no gene match: 8. Germline assignment: CDR1 SNHLY and CDR2 FYNNEI. CDR3 length: 15 residues.

The chain has TRBV6-2 or TRBV6-3 and TRBJ2-2; 8 bases map to TRBD1. Looked up from germline, CDR1 is MNHEY and CDR2 is SVGEGT. V lost 6 bases to trimming and J lost 4 bases; unmatched junction nucleotides: 7. This CDR3 spans 15 amino acids. In DNA, the CDR3 is TGTGCCAGCAGCACCGACAGGGGCATCACCGGGGAGCTGTTTTTT. Protein sequence: CASSTDRGITGELFF.

This chain uses TRBV30 with TRBJ2-3, with 13 bases aligning to TRBD2. With V trimmed by 4 bases and J by 4 bases, 8 bases remained unmatched. The germline V gene has CDR1 GTSNPN and CDR2 SVGIG (reference sequence). This CDR3 has 16 residues. The CDR3 DNA sequence: TGTGCCTGGAAAGGACTAGCGGGAGATCTCTCAGATACGCAGTATTTT. The encoded protein is CAWKGLAGDLSDTQYF.

This clone was seen a single time. The V call is TRBV5-8, the J call TRBJ1-2; D may be TRBD1 (6 bases). The CDR3 covers 12 residues. Trimming took off 8 bases at V and 5 bases at J, with 13 bases between the two ends. Germline-derived CDR1 and CDR2 are SGHTS and YDEGEE. The CDR3 region is CARTQGQYGYTF. For the CDR3, the DNA is TGTGCCAGGACCCAGGGGCAGTATGGCTACACCTTC.

This chain uses TRBV28 with TRBJ2-7; 13 bases align to TRBD2. The CDR3 extends over 19 amino acids. The V gene's germline CDR1 is MDHEN and CDR2 SYDVKM. Germline trimming cut 3 bases from V and 3 bases from J; bases unmatched to any gene: 14. The DNA for the CDR3 is TGTGCCAGCAGTTTCCAGCCGCCTATACTAGCGGGAGGGATCTACGAGCAGTACTTC. Protein: CASSFQPPILAGGIYEQYF.

The rearrangement links TRBV4-2 to TRBJ2-2; D is uncertain. The CDR3 is 13 amino acids. Germline assignment: CDR1 LGHNA and CDR2 YNFKEQ. V lost 2 bases to trimming and J lost 4 bases, with 5 bases between them. The CDR3 bases are TGTGCCAGCAGCCAATGGGCCACCGGGGAGCTGTTTTTT. It encodes CASSQWATGELFF.

The chain couples TRBV5-4 to TRBJ1-2; the match to TRBD1 covers 10 bases. CDR3 length: 15 amino acids. The J segment lost 2 bases and the V segment lost 4 bases, leaving 5 bases of the junction unmatched. Germline loops: CDR1 SGHNT, CDR2 YYREEE (reference sequence). The CDR3 loop is CASSPGTGENYGYTF. For the CDR3, the DNA is TGTGCCAGCAGCCCCGGGACAGGGGAAAACTATGGCTACACCTTC.

This clone has a single count. This sequence joins TRBV6-5 and TRBJ1-1; the D gene is possibly TRBD1 (5 bases). The CDR3 has 15 residues. Germline V gene lookup returns CDR1 MNHEY and CDR2 SVGAGI. Trimming removed 0 bases at V and 4 bases at J, with 12 bases between. CDR3 DNA sequence: TGTGCCAGCAGTTACTCGGTCCAGGGCCTCACTGAAGCTTTCTTT. Its protein product is CASSYSVQGLTEAFF.

V is TRBV7-8 and J is TRBJ2-1; 10 bases match TRBD1. The CDR3 is made up of 15 amino acids. Germline V lookup: CDR1 SGHVS, CDR2 FQNEAQ. Trimming at V came to 5 bases and at J to 5 bases, leaving 6 bases not matched to a gene. This CDR3 reads CASSPRDRGHNEQFF. The CDR3, as DNA: TGTGCCAGCAGCCCTCGGGACAGGGGTCACAATGAGCAGTTCTTC.

J is TRBJ2-3 and V is TRBV5-1, with 13 bases aligning to TRBD2. CDR1 SGHRS and CDR2 YFSETQ come from the germline V gene. This CDR3 is 17 amino acids long. Trimming removed 3 bases from V and 4 bases from J; junction bases left unmatched: 8. The CDR3 protein is CASSSLGLAGEADTQYF. CDR3 coding DNA: TGCGCCAGCAGCTCATTAGGACTAGCGGGAGAGGCAGATACGCAGTATTTT.